Listed below are T cell receptor beta chains from one sample, sequenced in a study of shared clonotypes between healthy human individuals. The protocol was immunoSEQ multiplex PCR, while the TCRdb copy is restricted to in-frame clones and leaves out a portion. The sample holds some 800,000 clones, around 93% seen once. Sequenced sample: naive CD8+ T cells sorted from blood. These receptors originate from a young man in good health. CDR3s include the opening cysteine and the closing phenylalanine or tryptophan. A D gene is named only where the DNA matches it firmly. Clone size appears in some rows only: once, few, many, or a class for an expanded clone.

clone size: -; J gene: TRBJ2-7; V gene: TRBV6-5; D gene: TRBD2; CDR3 length: 12; CDR3 DNA: TGTGCCAGCAGTGGGACTACATACGAGCAGTACTTC; CDR3 protein: CASSGTTYEQYF
clone size: -; J gene: TRBJ2-1; V gene: TRBV7-6; D gene: -; CDR3 length: 12; CDR3 DNA: TGTGCCAGCAGCTTAGTACCCTTTGAGCAGTTCTTC; CDR3 protein: CASSLVPFEQFF
clone size: -; J gene: TRBJ2-7; V gene: TRBV5-1; D gene: -; CDR3 length: 14; CDR3 DNA: TGCGCCAGCAGCTTATCCGGGACAATCAACGAGCAGTACTTC; CDR3 protein: CASSLSGTINEQYF
clone size: -; J gene: TRBJ1-3; V gene: TRBV9; D gene: -; CDR3 length: 18; CDR3 DNA: TGTGCCAGCAGCATGACGGTTGGGAAACTCTCTCCTGGAAACACCATATATTTT; CDR3 protein: CASSMTVGKLSPGNTIYF
clone size: -; J gene: TRBJ1-2; V gene: TRBV6-9; D gene: -; CDR3 length: 15; CDR3 DNA: TGTGCCAGCAGTTTAGATTTGGGGGATGACTATGGCTACACCTTC; CDR3 protein: CASSLDLGDDYGYTF
clone size: -; J gene: TRBJ2-7; V gene: TRBV9; D gene: -; CDR3 length: 14; CDR3 DNA: TGTGCCAGCAGCGTAGGCCAGGTCCCCTACGAGCAGTACTTC; CDR3 protein: CASSVGQVPYEQYF
clone size: -; J gene: TRBJ2-3; V gene: TRBV6-5; D gene: -; CDR3 length: 13; CDR3 DNA: TGTGCCAGCAGTTTTCGGACAGCAGATACGCAGTATTTT; CDR3 protein: CASSFRTADTQYF
clone size: -; J gene: TRBJ1-4; V gene: TRBV27; D gene: -; CDR3 length: 17; CDR3 DNA: TGTGCCAGCAGTCTTCAACCACAGACTGCAACTAATGAAAAACTGTTTTTT; CDR3 protein: CASSLQPQTATNEKLFF
clone size: -; J gene: TRBJ2-7; V gene: TRBV7-9; D gene: TRBD2; CDR3 length: 16; CDR3 DNA: TGTGCCAGCAGCCCGAGGACTAGCGGGATAGGGTACGAGCAGTACTTC; CDR3 protein: CASSPRTSGIGYEQYF
clone size: -; J gene: TRBJ2-7; V gene: TRBV19; D gene: -; CDR3 length: 14; CDR3 DNA: TGTGCCAGTAGTATAGACGTCAGGGGCTACGAGCAGTACTTC; CDR3 protein: CASSIDVRGYEQYF
clone size: -; J gene: TRBJ2-1; V gene: TRBV27; D gene: TRBD1; CDR3 length: 16; CDR3 DNA: TGTGCCAGCAGTTTATCTCCCGACAGGGAGTACAATGAGCAGTTCTTC; CDR3 protein: CASSLSPDREYNEQFF
clone size: once; J gene: TRBJ1-2; V gene: TRBV7-9; D gene: TRBD1; CDR3 length: 14; CDR3 DNA: TGTGCCAGCAGCCAACAGTTACGGGACAGGGTATACACCTTC; CDR3 protein: CASSQQLRDRVYTF
clone size: -; J gene: TRBJ1-2; V gene: TRBV29-1; D gene: TRBD1; CDR3 length: 14; CDR3 DNA: TGCAGCGTTGCATCCCAGGGGGGTAACTATGGCTACACCTTC; CDR3 protein: CSVASQGGNYGYTF
clone size: -; J gene: TRBJ2-3; V gene: TRBV6-5; D gene: -; CDR3 length: 13; CDR3 DNA: TGTGCCAGCAGTTACGGAACCACAGATACGCAGTATTTT; CDR3 protein: CASSYGTTDTQYF
clone size: -; J gene: TRBJ2-1; V gene: TRBV6-6; D gene: TRBD2; CDR3 length: 15; CDR3 DNA: TGTGCCAGCAGTTGGAGCCCGGGGGGGCTTAATGAGCAGTTCTTC; CDR3 protein: CASSWSPGGLNEQFF
clone size: few; J gene: TRBJ2-7; V gene: TRBV7-9; D gene: -; CDR3 length: 12; CDR3 DNA: TGTGCCAGCAGCTTAGCCAGCCACGAGCAGTACTTC; CDR3 protein: CASSLASHEQYF
clone size: -; J gene: TRBJ2-7; V gene: TRBV29-1; D gene: TRBD2; CDR3 length: 15; CDR3 DNA: TGCAGCGTTGAAGAGATAGCGGGAGGTCGTGACGAGCAGTACTTC; CDR3 protein: CSVEEIAGGRDEQYF
clone size: -; J gene: TRBJ2-5; V gene: TRBV6-1; D gene: -; CDR3 length: 15; CDR3 DNA: TGTGCCAGCAGTGAAGCGCCAGGGGGGCAAGAGACCCAGTACTTC; CDR3 protein: CASSEAPGGQETQYF
clone size: -; J gene: TRBJ1-1; V gene: TRBV18; D gene: -; CDR3 length: 16; CDR3 DNA: TGTGCCAGCTCGCCTCCCCGAGGGGCCCTAAACACTGAAGCTTTCTTT; CDR3 protein: CASSPPRGALNTEAFF
clone size: -; J gene: TRBJ1-5; V gene: TRBV15; D gene: -; CDR3 length: 13; CDR3 DNA: TGTGCCACCAGCAGAGTACCCCTCCAGCCCCAGCATTTT; CDR3 protein: CATSRVPLQPQHF
clone size: -; J gene: TRBJ2-2; V gene: TRBV2; D gene: TRBD1; CDR3 length: 14; CDR3 DNA: TGTGCCAGCAGTGCAGGACAGGGTCCCCGGGAGCTGTTTTTT; CDR3 protein: CASSAGQGPRELFF
clone size: -; J gene: TRBJ2-1; V gene: TRBV7-2; D gene: -; CDR3 length: 14; CDR3 DNA: TGTGCCAGCAGCTCCTGGGGGGTCTACAATGAGCAGTTCTTC; CDR3 protein: CASSSWGVYNEQFF
clone size: -; J gene: TRBJ2-1; V gene: TRBV2; D gene: TRBD2; CDR3 length: 16; CDR3 DNA: TGTGCCAGTCCTGGGGGACGGAGCGGGACCCCCCATGAGCAGTTCTTC; CDR3 protein: CASPGGRSGTPHEQFF
clone size: -; J gene: TRBJ2-1; V gene: TRBV5-6; D gene: -; CDR3 length: 12; CDR3 DNA: TGTGCCAGCAGCTACCAAGACAATGAGCAGTTCTTC; CDR3 protein: CASSYQDNEQFF
clone size: -; J gene: TRBJ2-1; V gene: TRBV15; D gene: -; CDR3 length: 15; CDR3 DNA: TGTGCCACCAGCCGGGGCTCCGAAAGCAACAATGAGCAGTTCTTC; CDR3 protein: CATSRGSESNNEQFF
clone size: -; J gene: TRBJ2-3; V gene: TRBV6-5; D gene: TRBD2; CDR3 length: 15; CDR3 DNA: TGTGCCAGCCACATAGGTAGCGGGAGTGGAGATACGCAGTATTTT; CDR3 protein: CASHIGSGSGDTQYF
clone size: once; J gene: TRBJ2-1; V gene: TRBV19; D gene: -; CDR3 length: 16; CDR3 DNA: TGTGCCAGTAGTATATCAGGACTAGGGGGATACAATGAGCAGTTCTTC; CDR3 protein: CASSISGLGGYNEQFF
clone size: -; J gene: TRBJ2-1; V gene: TRBV6-1; D gene: -; CDR3 length: 12; CDR3 DNA: TGTGCCAGCGAGGGCAATTACAATGAGCAGTTCTTC; CDR3 protein: CASEGNYNEQFF
clone size: -; J gene: TRBJ1-2; V gene: TRBV29-1; D gene: -; CDR3 length: 11; CDR3 DNA: TGCAGCGTTGAAGATAACTATGGCTACACCTTC; CDR3 protein: CSVEDNYGYTF
clone size: -; J gene: TRBJ1-2; V gene: TRBV29-1; D gene: TRBD1; CDR3 length: 11; CDR3 DNA: TGCAGCGGACAGGGGAACTATGGCTACACCTTC; CDR3 protein: CSGQGNYGYTF
clone size: once; J gene: TRBJ2-5; V gene: TRBV6-6; D gene: -; CDR3 length: 13; CDR3 DNA: TGTGCCAGCAGTTCCGGGGTTTGGGAGACCCAGTACTTC; CDR3 protein: CASSSGVWETQYF
clone size: -; J gene: TRBJ2-1; V gene: TRBV7-9; D gene: -; CDR3 length: 14; CDR3 DNA: TGTGCCAGCAGCTTAGCTCAGCCTTACAATGAGCAGTTCTTC; CDR3 protein: CASSLAQPYNEQFF
clone size: few; J gene: TRBJ2-2; V gene: TRBV4-1; D gene: TRBD2; CDR3 length: 16; CDR3 DNA: TGCGCCAGCAGCCCAAAGACTAGCGGGACCACCGGGGAGCTGTTTTTT; CDR3 protein: CASSPKTSGTTGELFF
clone size: -; J gene: TRBJ2-7; V gene: TRBV20-1; D gene: TRBD1; CDR3 length: 11; CDR3 DNA: TGCAGTGCTTGGGACAGCTACGAGCAGTACTTC; CDR3 protein: CSAWDSYEQYF
clone size: -; J gene: TRBJ2-7; V gene: TRBV28; D gene: TRBD1; CDR3 length: 14; CDR3 DNA: TGTGCCAGCAGTTTACACGGGACAGAATACGAGCAGTACTTC; CDR3 protein: CASSLHGTEYEQYF
clone size: -; J gene: TRBJ2-7; V gene: TRBV7-2; D gene: -; CDR3 length: 15; CDR3 DNA: TGTGCCAGCAGCTTAGACCCAGGGAGCTACGAGGAGCAGTACTTC; CDR3 protein: CASSLDPGSYEEQYF
clone size: -; J gene: TRBJ2-7; V gene: TRBV28; D gene: -; CDR3 length: 12; CDR3 DNA: TGTGCCAGCAGTTTTTCAGCGGGCGAGCAGTACTTC; CDR3 protein: CASSFSAGEQYF
clone size: -; J gene: TRBJ2-3; V gene: TRBV11-2; D gene: TRBD2; CDR3 length: 19; CDR3 DNA: TGTGCCAGCAGCTTACGGAGACTAGCGGAGTATTCTAGCACAGATACGCAGTATTTT; CDR3 protein: CASSLRRLAEYSSTDTQYF
clone size: -; J gene: TRBJ1-1; V gene: TRBV7-3; D gene: -; CDR3 length: 14; CDR3 DNA: TGTGCCAGCAGCCGATCGAACAGGGTGTCTGAAGCTTTCTTT; CDR3 protein: CASSRSNRVSEAFF
clone size: once; J gene: TRBJ2-1; V gene: TRBV19; D gene: -; CDR3 length: 14; CDR3 DNA: TGTGCCAGTAGTATCAGAAGGGCCTACAATGAGCAGTTCTTC; CDR3 protein: CASSIRRAYNEQFF
clone size: -; J gene: TRBJ2-2; V gene: TRBV19; D gene: -; CDR3 length: 14; CDR3 DNA: TGTGCCAGTACCCAACAGGGTAACACCGGGGAGCTGTTTTTT; CDR3 protein: CASTQQGNTGELFF
clone size: once; J gene: TRBJ2-2; V gene: TRBV12-1; D gene: -; CDR3 length: 15; CDR3 DNA: TGTGCCAGCAGCTTTAATAGGACACAGGGCGGGGAGCTGTTTTTT; CDR3 protein: CASSFNRTQGGELFF
clone size: once; J gene: TRBJ2-1; V gene: TRBV15; D gene: TRBD2; CDR3 length: 15; CDR3 DNA: TGTGCCACCAGCAGGAGACTAGCGATCTACAATGAGCAGTTCTTC; CDR3 protein: CATSRRLAIYNEQFF
clone size: once; J gene: TRBJ2-1; V gene: TRBV5-1; D gene: TRBD2; CDR3 length: 14; CDR3 DNA: TGCGCCAGTTCGGGACTAGCGGGAAAAAATGAGCAGTTCTTC; CDR3 protein: CASSGLAGKNEQFF
clone size: -; J gene: TRBJ2-2; V gene: TRBV18; D gene: TRBD1; CDR3 length: 17; CDR3 DNA: TGTGCCAGCTCCCTGACAGGGGACAACGCGAACACCGGGGAGCTGTTTTTT; CDR3 protein: CASSLTGDNANTGELFF
clone size: -; J gene: TRBJ2-4; V gene: TRBV7-9; D gene: -; CDR3 length: 13; CDR3 DNA: TGTGCCAGCAGCCCCGGGGTTCAAAACATTCAGTACTTC; CDR3 protein: CASSPGVQNIQYF
clone size: -; J gene: TRBJ2-1; V gene: TRBV29-1; D gene: TRBD1; CDR3 length: 14; CDR3 DNA: TGCAGCCTACAGGGGACAGGGAAGGTCAATGAGCAGTTCTTC; CDR3 protein: CSLQGTGKVNEQFF
clone size: once; J gene: TRBJ2-2; V gene: TRBV7-9; D gene: -; CDR3 length: 17; CDR3 DNA: TGTGCCAGCAGCTTAACCCCGGTGGGGGCAGTGGCCGGGGAGCTGTTTTTT; CDR3 protein: CASSLTPVGAVAGELFF
clone size: -; J gene: TRBJ2-2; V gene: TRBV2; D gene: TRBD1; CDR3 length: 16; CDR3 DNA: TGTGCCAGCAGTGAAGGGGACAGGGGAGTGACCGGGGAGCTGTTTTTT; CDR3 protein: CASSEGDRGVTGELFF
clone size: -; J gene: TRBJ2-3; V gene: TRBV9; D gene: -; CDR3 length: 14; CDR3 DNA: TGTGCCAGCAGCGGGACTGGGGGCACAGATACGCAGTATTTT; CDR3 protein: CASSGTGGTDTQYF
clone size: -; J gene: TRBJ2-7; V gene: TRBV11-2; D gene: TRBD2; CDR3 length: 17; CDR3 DNA: TGTGCCAGCAGCTTAGGGACTAGCGGGAGGGCCTTTTACGAGCAGTACTTC; CDR3 protein: CASSLGTSGRAFYEQYF
clone size: -; J gene: TRBJ2-5; V gene: TRBV2; D gene: -; CDR3 length: 13; CDR3 DNA: TGTGCCAGCAGTCGACAGGACCAAGAGACCCAGTACTTC; CDR3 protein: CASSRQDQETQYF
clone size: -; J gene: TRBJ1-2; V gene: TRBV6-1; D gene: -; CDR3 length: 11; CDR3 DNA: TGTGCCACCGGGGCTTATGATGGCTACACCTTC; CDR3 protein: CATGAYDGYTF
clone size: -; J gene: TRBJ1-2; V gene: TRBV18; D gene: TRBD1; CDR3 length: 16; CDR3 DNA: TGTGCCAGCTCACTCACGTCGCTGGACAGGGAGTTCGGCTACACCTTC; CDR3 protein: CASSLTSLDREFGYTF
clone size: -; J gene: TRBJ2-1; V gene: TRBV5-8; D gene: TRBD2; CDR3 length: 15; CDR3 DNA: TGTGCCAGCAGCTGGGGGCTAGCGGGGGGAAATGAGCAGTTCTTC; CDR3 protein: CASSWGLAGGNEQFF
clone size: -; J gene: TRBJ1-2; V gene: TRBV29-1; D gene: -; CDR3 length: 14; CDR3 DNA: TGCAGCGTTGTCCCCAGGAGAGCCGAAGAAAACTACACCTTC; CDR3 protein: CSVVPRRAEENYTF
clone size: -; J gene: TRBJ1-3; V gene: TRBV7-9; D gene: TRBD1; CDR3 length: 17; CDR3 DNA: TGTGCCAGCAGCGGGACAGGGGCCATATCCTCTGGAAACACCATATATTTT; CDR3 protein: CASSGTGAISSGNTIYF
clone size: -; J gene: TRBJ2-2; V gene: TRBV6-5; D gene: TRBD2; CDR3 length: 14; CDR3 DNA: TGTGCCAGCAGAGCGGGGAGATACACCGGGGAGCTGTTTTTT; CDR3 protein: CASRAGRYTGELFF
clone size: -; J gene: TRBJ1-1; V gene: TRBV21-1; D gene: -; CDR3 length: 16; CDR3 DNA: TGTGCCAGCAGCAAGTACCGGGACAGGGAGGACACTGAAGCTTTCTTT; CDR3 protein: CASSKYRDREDTEAFF
clone size: -; J gene: TRBJ1-1; V gene: TRBV7-2; D gene: -; CDR3 length: 15; CDR3 DNA: TGTGCCAGCAGCTCCCACGGGGGACTGAACACTGAAGCTTTCTTT; CDR3 protein: CASSSHGGLNTEAFF